The 2 T cell receptor beta chains listed next were all sequenced from one sample in a study of early stage breast cancer tumors. Assay used: immunoSEQ multiplex PCR; TCRdb lists only in-frame clones, some missing. Of approximately 52,000 clones in the sample, 65% to 90% were seen once. Sequenced input: blood. These receptors were obtained from a person aged 45 to 59 with breast cancer.

J is TRBJ2-6 and V is TRBV5-1; 14 positions agree with TRBD2. CDR1 is SGHRS, CDR2 YFSETQ, per germline. V shed 2 bases, J shed 0 bases, and the junction held 4 bases outside the gene matches. The CDR3 totals 19 residues. The CDR3 loop reads CASSFGTSGGFSGANVLTF. The CDR3 nucleotides read TGCGCCAGCAGCTTTGGGACTAGCGGGGGCTTCTCTGGGGCCAACGTCCTGACTTTC.

The J gene is TRBJ2-3, the V gene TRBV7-2; 10 nucleotides align to TRBD1. The CDR3 runs to 13 residues. CDR1 SGHTA and CDR2 FQGNSA come from the germline V gene. CDR3 nucleotide sequence: TGTGCTGGGGGGACAGGGGGCACAGATACGCAGTATTTT. This codes for CAGGTGGTDTQYF.